This is a list of T cell receptor beta chains from one sample in a study of response to subunit inactivated influenza vaccine. A single record per CDR3 protein comes from TCRdb applying MiXCR to the RT-PCR reads. The sample lists hundreds of thousands of distinct CDR3 sequences; 14% were seen once. The sample was PBMCs from blood, taken roughly 2 weeks before vaccination. The receptors stem from a man in his fifties who received an inactivated influenza vaccine. Each CDR3 is given with its conserved first and last residue. Fields, in order: D gene, V gene, clone size, J gene, CDR3 protein, CDR3 DNA. The D gene is left open where the match is weak. The size entry is marked missing in some rows and otherwise reads once, few, many or a size class.

d_call: TRBD1; v_call: TRBV12-3/TRBV12-4; clone_size: .; j_call: TRBJ1-3; cdr3_aa: CASRSDRVSGNTIYF; cdr3_nt: TGTGCCAGCAGATCCGACAGGGTCTCTGGAAACACCATATATTTT
d_call: .; v_call: TRBV20-1; clone_size: few; j_call: TRBJ2-7; cdr3_aa: CSARDLFFEQYF; cdr3_nt: TGCAGTGCTAGAGATCTCTTCTTCGAGCAGTACTTC
d_call: TRBD2; v_call: TRBV7-3; clone_size: .; j_call: TRBJ2-7; cdr3_aa: CASSPRTSGRADIYEQYF; cdr3_nt: TGTGCCAGCAGCCCGCGGACTAGCGGGAGGGCCGATATTTACGAGCAGTACTTC
d_call: TRBD2; v_call: TRBV5-1; clone_size: .; j_call: TRBJ2-3; cdr3_aa: CASSLLAGERDTQYF; cdr3_nt: TGCGCCAGCAGCTTACTAGCGGGGGAGAGGGATACGCAGTATTTT
d_call: .; v_call: TRBV9; clone_size: many; j_call: TRBJ2-7; cdr3_aa: CASSPSLSYEQYF; cdr3_nt: TGTGCCAGCAGCCCTTCTCTATCCTACGAGCAGTACTTC
d_call: .; v_call: TRBV12-3/TRBV12-4; clone_size: .; j_call: TRBJ1-3; cdr3_aa: CASSSDRSSGNTIYF; cdr3_nt: TGTGCCAGCAGTTCCGACCGGAGCTCTGGAAACACCATATATTTT
d_call: TRBD1; v_call: TRBV19; clone_size: .; j_call: TRBJ2-5; cdr3_aa: CASSRKQGAKEETQYF; cdr3_nt: TGTGCCAGTAGTAGAAAACAGGGGGCGAAAGAAGAGACCCAGTACTTC
d_call: .; v_call: TRBV20-1; clone_size: few; j_call: TRBJ2-1; cdr3_aa: CSAKQADNEQFF; cdr3_nt: TGCAGTGCTAAACAGGCCGACAATGAGCAGTTCTTC
d_call: .; v_call: TRBV5-1; clone_size: many; j_call: TRBJ2-2; cdr3_aa: CASRVRGDGTGELFF; cdr3_nt: TGCGCCAGCCGCGTCAGGGGGGACGGTACCGGGGAGCTGTTTTTT
d_call: .; v_call: TRBV30; clone_size: .; j_call: TRBJ2-3; cdr3_aa: CAWREGSTDTQYF; cdr3_nt: TGTGCCTGGAGGGAGGGAAGCACAGATACGCAGTATTTT
d_call: .; v_call: TRBV5-1; clone_size: many; j_call: TRBJ2-1; cdr3_aa: CASSSGPDTYNEQFF; cdr3_nt: TGCGCCAGCAGTTCTGGCCCGGACACCTACAATGAGCAGTTCTTC
d_call: .; v_call: TRBV18; clone_size: .; j_call: TRBJ2-1; cdr3_aa: CASSSGQFWNEQFF; cdr3_nt: TGTGCCAGCTCTTCTGGACAGTTCTGGAATGAGCAGTTCTTC
d_call: .; v_call: TRBV2; clone_size: .; j_call: TRBJ2-4; cdr3_aa: CASRKTPRNKNIQYF; cdr3_nt: TGTGCCAGCAGAAAGACACCACGAAATAAAAACATTCAGTACTTC
d_call: .; v_call: TRBV10-3; clone_size: many; j_call: TRBJ1-6; cdr3_aa: CAISEERLQDSPLHF; cdr3_nt: TGTGCCATCAGCGAAGAGCGGTTACAGGATTCACCCCTCCACTTT
d_call: TRBD2; v_call: TRBV20-1; clone_size: few; j_call: TRBJ2-1; cdr3_aa: CSASRLAGNEQFF; cdr3_nt: TGCAGTGCCAGCAGACTAGCAGGCAATGAGCAGTTCTTC
d_call: .; v_call: TRBV7-8; clone_size: few; j_call: TRBJ1-4; cdr3_aa: CASSADRLRTNEKLFF; cdr3_nt: TGTGCCAGCAGCGCCGACAGGTTAAGAACTAATGAAAAACTGTTTTTT
d_call: .; v_call: TRBV15; clone_size: .; j_call: TRBJ2-5; cdr3_aa: CATSRDTGGVGETQYF; cdr3_nt: TGTGCCACCAGCAGAGACACAGGAGGAGTTGGGGAGACCCAGTACTTC
d_call: .; v_call: TRBV10-3; clone_size: .; j_call: TRBJ2-7; cdr3_aa: CAIGGAGVYEQYF; cdr3_nt: TGTGCCATCGGGGGGGCAGGGGTATACGAGCAGTACTTC
d_call: .; v_call: TRBV5-6; clone_size: few; j_call: TRBJ1-2; cdr3_aa: CASTRGYGGYTF; cdr3_nt: TGTGCCAGCACCAGGGGATACGGCGGCTACACCTTC
d_call: TRBD2; v_call: TRBV12-3/TRBV12-4; clone_size: .; j_call: TRBJ2-1; cdr3_aa: CASIQGVLAGLNEQFF; cdr3_nt: TGTGCCAGCATCCAAGGCGTACTAGCGGGTTTGAATGAGCAGTTCTTC
d_call: .; v_call: TRBV4-2; clone_size: .; j_call: TRBJ2-2; cdr3_aa: CASSHSRGSGELFF; cdr3_nt: TGTGCCAGCAGCCACTCACGCGGCTCCGGGGAGCTGTTTTTT
d_call: TRBD2; v_call: TRBV12-3/TRBV12-4; clone_size: few; j_call: TRBJ2-2; cdr3_aa: CASTWGLADTGELFF; cdr3_nt: TGTGCCAGCACTTGGGGACTAGCGGATACCGGGGAGCTGTTTTTT
d_call: .; v_call: TRBV10-3; clone_size: .; j_call: TRBJ2-1; cdr3_aa: CAISESNSAAYNEQFF; cdr3_nt: TGTGCCATCAGTGAGTCGAACAGTGCCGCTTACAATGAGCAGTTCTTC
d_call: TRBD2; v_call: TRBV20-1; clone_size: few; j_call: TRBJ2-7; cdr3_aa: CSAGASGTYEQYF; cdr3_nt: TGCAGTGCTGGCGCTAGCGGAACCTACGAGCAGTACTTC
d_call: .; v_call: TRBV7-9; clone_size: .; j_call: TRBJ2-1; cdr3_aa: CASAPEQGGGFF; cdr3_nt: TGTGCCAGCGCCCCCGAGCAGGGGGGGGGGTTCTTC
d_call: .; v_call: TRBV3-1; clone_size: few; j_call: TRBJ2-5; cdr3_aa: CASGFSGETQYF; cdr3_nt: TGTGCCAGCGGGTTTAGCGGAGAGACCCAGTACTTC
d_call: .; v_call: TRBV4-1; clone_size: .; j_call: TRBJ2-3; cdr3_aa: CASSQASGADTQYF; cdr3_nt: TGCGCCAGCAGCCAAGCTTCAGGGGCAGATACGCAGTATTTT
d_call: TRBD1; v_call: TRBV6-1; clone_size: few; j_call: TRBJ1-2; cdr3_aa: CASSLAGGRDGYTF; cdr3_nt: TGTGCCAGCAGCCTCGCAGGGGGCAGGGATGGCTACACCTTC
d_call: .; v_call: TRBV29-1; clone_size: .; j_call: TRBJ2-1; cdr3_aa: CSAGSYNEQFF; cdr3_nt: TGCAGCGCCGGGTCCTACAATGAGCAGTTCTTC
d_call: .; v_call: TRBV29-1; clone_size: many; j_call: TRBJ2-1; cdr3_aa: CSVVTVSPYNEQFF; cdr3_nt: TGCAGCGTTGTGACCGTGTCACCCTACAATGAGCAGTTCTTC
d_call: TRBD1; v_call: TRBV20-1; clone_size: .; j_call: TRBJ1-1; cdr3_aa: CSAGGQFTEAFF; cdr3_nt: TGCAGTGCTGGGGGACAGTTCACTGAAGCTTTCTTT
d_call: TRBD2; v_call: TRBV6-1; clone_size: few; j_call: TRBJ2-1; cdr3_aa: CASSEMRGGHNEQFF; cdr3_nt: TGTGCCAGCAGTGAAATGCGGGGGGGACACAATGAGCAGTTCTTC
d_call: .; v_call: TRBV19; clone_size: few; j_call: TRBJ2-2; cdr3_aa: CASSIRRLVDTGELFF; cdr3_nt: TGTGCCAGTAGTATTCGACGGTTGGTGGACACCGGGGAGCTGTTTTTT
d_call: TRBD2; v_call: TRBV15; clone_size: few; j_call: TRBJ2-7; cdr3_aa: CATSIEAGGPYEQYF; cdr3_nt: TGTGCCACCAGCATAGAAGCGGGAGGGCCATACGAGCAGTACTTC
d_call: TRBD2; v_call: TRBV4-3; clone_size: .; j_call: TRBJ2-7; cdr3_aa: CASSQERASGSYEQYF; cdr3_nt: TGCGCCAGCAGCCAAGAACGGGCTAGCGGCTCCTACGAGCAGTACTTC
d_call: TRBD2; v_call: TRBV5-1; clone_size: .; j_call: TRBJ2-5; cdr3_aa: CDSSFTSGSQETQYF; cdr3_nt: TGCGACAGCAGCTTCACTAGCGGGAGCCAAGAGACCCAGTACTTC
d_call: TRBD1; v_call: TRBV19; clone_size: .; j_call: TRBJ1-1; cdr3_aa: CASSPGQGAGAFF; cdr3_nt: TGTGCCAGTAGTCCAGGACAGGGGGCAGGAGCTTTCTTT
d_call: .; v_call: TRBV7-2; clone_size: few; j_call: TRBJ1-4; cdr3_aa: CASSFSGTGEKLFF; cdr3_nt: TGTGCCAGCAGCTTTTCAGGGACGGGGGAAAAACTGTTTTTT
d_call: TRBD1; v_call: TRBV29-1; clone_size: many; j_call: TRBJ2-7; cdr3_aa: CSVKTGYPYEQYF; cdr3_nt: TGCAGCGTGAAGACAGGGTACCCCTACGAGCAGTACTTC
d_call: TRBD1; v_call: TRBV6-5; clone_size: few; j_call: TRBJ2-1; cdr3_aa: CASSYTGGSYNEQFF; cdr3_nt: TGTGCCAGCAGTTACACAGGGGGCTCCTACAATGAGCAGTTCTTC
d_call: .; v_call: TRBV9; clone_size: many; j_call: TRBJ2-1; cdr3_aa: CASSVSGGYNEQFF; cdr3_nt: TGTGCCAGCAGTGTTTCCGGGGGATACAATGAGCAGTTCTTC
d_call: TRBD1; v_call: TRBV6-1; clone_size: few; j_call: TRBJ2-7; cdr3_aa: CASSELLRGRGTHEQYF; cdr3_nt: TGTGCCAGCAGTGAATTACTTCGGGGCAGGGGGACCCACGAGCAGTACTTC
d_call: .; v_call: TRBV10-3; clone_size: few; j_call: TRBJ1-2; cdr3_aa: CAISESRGDYGYTF; cdr3_nt: TGTGCCATCAGTGAGTCTCGGGGAGACTATGGCTACACCTTC
d_call: TRBD2; v_call: TRBV29-1; clone_size: many; j_call: TRBJ2-7; cdr3_aa: CSVGGTSGRTYEQYF; cdr3_nt: TGCAGCGTTGGTGGGACTAGCGGACGAACCTACGAGCAGTACTTC
d_call: TRBD2; v_call: TRBV6-5; clone_size: .; j_call: TRBJ2-2; cdr3_aa: CASTLLAGGPMGELFF; cdr3_nt: TGTGCCAGCACGCTACTAGCGGGGGGGCCTATGGGGGAGCTGTTTTTT
d_call: TRBD1; v_call: TRBV7-9; clone_size: .; j_call: TRBJ2-7; cdr3_aa: CASRDRAREQYF; cdr3_nt: TGTGCCAGTAGGGACAGGGCCCGCGAGCAGTACTTC
d_call: .; v_call: TRBV4-2; clone_size: .; j_call: TRBJ1-1; cdr3_aa: CASSQEPAGLEAFF; cdr3_nt: TGTGCCAGCAGCCAAGAACCGGCAGGACTTGAAGCTTTCTTT
d_call: TRBD1; v_call: TRBV7-8; clone_size: few; j_call: TRBJ2-7; cdr3_aa: CASSFRGDRGLYEQYF; cdr3_nt: TGTGCCAGCAGCTTTAGGGGGGACAGGGGGTTGTACGAGCAGTACTTC
d_call: .; v_call: TRBV29-1; clone_size: .; j_call: TRBJ2-7; cdr3_aa: CSVLRSWGYEQYF; cdr3_nt: TGCAGCGTCCTGCGGTCCTGGGGGTACGAGCAGTACTTC
d_call: .; v_call: TRBV6-1; clone_size: few; j_call: TRBJ2-1; cdr3_aa: CASSERSERQFF; cdr3_nt: TGTGCCAGCAGTGAACGGTCCGAGAGGCAGTTCTTC
d_call: .; v_call: TRBV7-2; clone_size: .; j_call: TRBJ2-1; cdr3_aa: CASSLVGGYDSYNEQFF; cdr3_nt: TGTGCCAGCAGCTTAGTGGGTGGCTATGACTCCTACAATGAGCAGTTCTTC
d_call: .; v_call: TRBV7-2; clone_size: .; j_call: TRBJ2-2; cdr3_aa: CASSANGLLTGELFF; cdr3_nt: TGTGCCAGCAGCGCAAACGGACTTCTCACCGGGGAGCTGTTTTTT
d_call: TRBD2; v_call: TRBV9; clone_size: few; j_call: TRBJ2-1; cdr3_aa: CASSVVDSGSSYNEQFF; cdr3_nt: TGTGCCAGCAGCGTAGTGGACAGCGGGAGCTCCTACAATGAGCAGTTCTTC
d_call: .; v_call: TRBV10-3; clone_size: .; j_call: TRBJ2-7; cdr3_aa: CATRAWSYEQYF; cdr3_nt: TGTGCCACCAGGGCTTGGAGCTACGAGCAGTACTTC
d_call: .; v_call: TRBV18; clone_size: .; j_call: TRBJ2-7; cdr3_aa: CASSPETIGYEQYF; cdr3_nt: TGTGCCAGCTCACCCGAGACAATAGGATACGAGCAGTACTTC
d_call: TRBD1; v_call: TRBV20-1; clone_size: many; j_call: TRBJ2-1; cdr3_aa: CSANSDRARNEQFF; cdr3_nt: TGCAGTGCCAACTCGGACAGGGCGCGGAATGAGCAGTTCTTC